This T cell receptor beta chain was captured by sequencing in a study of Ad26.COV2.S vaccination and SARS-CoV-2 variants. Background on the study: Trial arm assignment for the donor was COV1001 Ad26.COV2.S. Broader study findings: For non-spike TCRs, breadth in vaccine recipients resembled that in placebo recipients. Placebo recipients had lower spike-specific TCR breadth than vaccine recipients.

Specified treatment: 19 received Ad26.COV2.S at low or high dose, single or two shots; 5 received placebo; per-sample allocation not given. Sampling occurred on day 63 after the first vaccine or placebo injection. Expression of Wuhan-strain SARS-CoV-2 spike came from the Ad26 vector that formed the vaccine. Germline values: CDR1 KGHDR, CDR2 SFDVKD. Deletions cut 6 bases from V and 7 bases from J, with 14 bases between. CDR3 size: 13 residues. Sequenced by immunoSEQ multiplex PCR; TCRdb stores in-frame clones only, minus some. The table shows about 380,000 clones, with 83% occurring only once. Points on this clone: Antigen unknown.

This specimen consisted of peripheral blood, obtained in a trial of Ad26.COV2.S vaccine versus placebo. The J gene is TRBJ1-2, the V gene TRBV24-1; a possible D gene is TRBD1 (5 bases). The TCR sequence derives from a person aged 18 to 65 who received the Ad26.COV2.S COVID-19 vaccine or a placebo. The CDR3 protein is CATSSTTGTGYTF. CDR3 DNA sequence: TGTGCCACCAGTTCTACGACGGGGACTGGCTACACCTTC.